The present entry profiles one TCR beta chain with its context. The sample comes from a study of blood T cell repertoires in COVID-19. Whole-study context: Material from acute and convalescent COVID-19 was sourced from the United States, Italy and Spain. In each case, the material was cDNA or gDNA derived from T cells, B-cell-depleted T cells, or PBMCs.

Germline lookup yields CDR1 KGHDR and CDR2 SFDVKD. V lost 2 bases, J lost 13 bases, and 28 bases lay in between. This CDR3 is 17 amino acids long. Assignments of participants to cohorts depended upon their own reported clinical history. Symptom resolution, clearance, or two negative PCRs marked donors in Cohort 3 as recovered. Profiling relied on immunoSEQ multiplex PCR, and the TCRdb table lists in-frame clones only, not all of them. The sample lists roughly 190,000 clones; roughly 82% were seen once. V usage is TRBV24-1 and J usage is TRBJ2-5, with D possibly TRBD1 on 6 matching bases. Sequencing input: PBMCs or T cells enriched from blood (not recorded which). The clonotype comes from a man in his forties who had recovered from COVID-19. The CDR3 DNA reads TGTGCCACCAGTGATTCCGATTTGTGGCAGGGGCTCGAGAATCGGTACTTC. Translating it yields CATSDSDLWQGLENRYF.